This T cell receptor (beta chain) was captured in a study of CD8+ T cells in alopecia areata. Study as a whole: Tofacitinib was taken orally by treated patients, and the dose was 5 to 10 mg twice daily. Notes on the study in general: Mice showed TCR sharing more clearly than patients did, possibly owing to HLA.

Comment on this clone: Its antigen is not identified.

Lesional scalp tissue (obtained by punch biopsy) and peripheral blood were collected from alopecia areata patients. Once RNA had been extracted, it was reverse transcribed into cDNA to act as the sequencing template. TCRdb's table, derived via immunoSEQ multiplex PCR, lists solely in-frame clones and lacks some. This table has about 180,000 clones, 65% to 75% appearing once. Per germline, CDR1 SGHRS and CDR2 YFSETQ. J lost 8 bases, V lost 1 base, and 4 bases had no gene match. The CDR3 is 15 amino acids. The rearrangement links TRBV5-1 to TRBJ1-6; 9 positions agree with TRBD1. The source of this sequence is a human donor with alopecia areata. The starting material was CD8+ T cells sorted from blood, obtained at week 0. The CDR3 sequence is CASSLPQGADSPLHF. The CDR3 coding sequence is TGCGCCAGCAGCTTGCCACAGGGGGCTGATTCACCCCTCCACTTT.